The 22 T cell receptor beta chains in this list originate from one sample, sequenced in a study of CD8+CD57+ T cells in acquired aplastic anemia. The template used for profiling TCR beta VDJ and CDR3 was genomic DNA. TCRdb reanalysed the reads using MiXCR and keeps one entry per CDR3 protein. The data show roughly 190,000 distinct CDR3 sequences, less than 70% seen once. The sample was sorted CD4+, CD8+, or CD8+CD57+ T cells (not recorded which) from PBMCs. The receptors were sampled from a human donor in good health, serving as a control.

CDR3 DNA: TGTGCCAGCAGCGTATTGATGGACACTGAAGCTTTCTTT. As protein: CASSVLMDTEAFF. This rearrangement joins TRBV9 to TRBJ1-1; no clear D gene. Trimming removed 1 base at V and 3 bases at J, with 7 bases between. Germline V gene sequence: CDR1 SGDLS, CDR2 YYNGEE. CDR3 length: 13 amino acids.

This clonotype was seen many times. The chain employs TRBV19 and TRBJ1-1; 9 nucleotides agree with TRBD1. CDR1 is LNHDA and CDR2 is SQIVND in the germline V gene (reference sequence). CDR3 size: 14 residues. V was pared by 6 bases and J by 5 bases, with 7 bases of the junction left unmatched. CDR3 sequence (DNA): TGTGCCAGTAGACTGCCGGGACAGGGAACTGAAGCTTTCTTT. As protein: CASRLPGQGTEAFF.

This clonotype has just a few counts. The chain links TRBV7-2 to TRBJ2-5; 9 positions match TRBD1. Trimming cost V 5 bases and J 11 bases; bases outside gene matches: 15. The length of the CDR3 is 15 residues. CDR1 is SGHTA and CDR2 is FQGNSA in the germline V gene. The CDR3 here is CASSPGQGWGDTQYF. For the CDR3, the DNA is TGTGCCAGCAGCCCGGGACAGGGATGGGGAGATACGCAGTACTTC.

Many counts were recorded for this clonotype. The genes are TRBV7-2 and TRBJ2-7; D is ambiguous. V was clipped by 1 base and J by 6 bases, with 13 bases between them. The CDR3 is 14 residues long. Germline loops: CDR1 SGHTA, CDR2 FQGNSA. CDR3 DNA sequence: TGTGCCAGCAGCTTAGTTCGTTCTTCGGGCGAGCAGTACTTC. Translation: CASSLVRSSGEQYF.

Comment on this clonotype: The final CDR3 position lacks the conserved phenylalanine or tryptophan, pointing to a likely read error. The chain joins TRBV7-2 to TRBJ1-2, with 8 bases identical to TRBD1. The J segment lost 0 bases and the V segment lost 5 bases, leaving 11 bases of the junction unmatched. CDR3 length: 17 amino acids. Germline CDR1 SGHTA, CDR2 FQGNSA. CDR3 protein: CASSKLGQDPSNYGYTL. The CDR3 coding sequence is TGTGCCAGCAGCAAACTGGGACAGGACCCTTCTAACTATGGCTACACCCTC.

The genes are TRBV7-3 and TRBJ2-3; TRBD2 matches at 9 bases. Germline assignment: CDR1 SGHTA and CDR2 FQGTGA. CDR3 length equals 15 residues. V gave up 5 bases and J gave up 11 bases; unmatched junction bases: 14. This CDR3 reads CASSTLAGEYNEQYF. The CDR3 region has the DNA TGTGCCAGCAGCACATTAGCGGGGGAGTACAATGAGCAGTATTTT.

The genes are TRBV4-2 and TRBJ1-3; D not certain. Deletions cut 0 bases from V and 1 base from J, with 10 bases between. The CDR3 extends over 16 amino acids. Germline V CDR1 and CDR2: LGHNA, YNFKEQ. The CDR3 is CASSQDRTSSGNTIYF. The DNA of the CDR3 is TGTGCCAGCAGCCAAGACAGGACCAGTTCTGGAAACACCATATATTTT.

The V and J genes are TRBV20-1 and TRBJ1-1, with D perhaps matching TRBD1 (5 bases). V was trimmed by 5 bases and J by 7 bases, leaving 11 bases between them. The CDR3 consists of 11 residues. Germline CDR1 and CDR2: DFQATT and SNEGSKA (reference sequence). The CDR3 nucleotides are TGCAGTGCTTTCCAGGGATTTGAAGCTTTCTTT. Protein sequence: CSAFQGFEAFF.

Concerning this clonotype itself: A much larger clone differs by one base, so this may be a read error. The chain combines TRBV15 with TRBJ1-1; D is possibly TRBD1 (5 bases). Germline V CDR1 and CDR2: LNHNV, YYDKDF (reference sequence). This CDR3 is 16 amino acids long. The CDR3 loop is CATSRDGTRANAEAFF. The DNA for the CDR3 is TGTGCCACCAGCAGAGACGGGACGCGGGCGAACGCTGAAGCTTTCTTT. The full variable domain, rest sourced from reference TRBV15 and TRBJ1-1, is DAMVIQNPRYQVTQFGKPVTLSCSQTLNHNVMYWYQQKSSQAPKLLFHYYDKDFNNEADTPDNFQSRRPNTSFCFLDIRSPGLGDTAMYLCATSRDGTRANAEAFFGQGTRLTVV.

This chain joins TRBV7-8 and TRBJ1-5; D not certain. V was clipped by 2 bases and J by 4 bases, with 9 bases between them. This CDR3 has 14 amino acids. The V gene's germline CDR1 is SGHVS and CDR2 FQNEAQ. The CDR3 spells CASSLSSGNQPQHF. The CDR3 nucleotides read TGTGCCAGCAGCTTATCGTCGGGAAATCAGCCCCAGCATTTT.

This clonotype was detected many times. The chain carries TRBV4-2 and TRBJ2-7; 7 nucleotides agree with TRBD2. The CDR3 loop spans 15 amino acids. V was pared by 2 bases and J by 1 base, with 5 bases of the junction left unmatched. CDR1 and CDR2 from the germline V gene are LGHNA and YNFKEQ. The DNA for the CDR3 is TGTGCCAGCAGCCAATCCTGGGGGGGATCCTACGAGCAGTACTTC. Encoded protein: CASSQSWGGSYEQYF.

The rearrangement joins TRBV7-3 to TRBJ1-2, with 8 bases lining up with TRBD1. V dropped 5 bases and J dropped 8; count of bases not matched to a gene: 4. Germline lookup yields CDR1 SGHTA and CDR2 FQGTGA. The CDR3 runs 12 residues. The CDR3 DNA reads TGTGCCAGCAGCCCACGGGACAGGGGCTACACCTTC. Translation gives CASSPRDRGYTF.

The rearrangement joins TRBV19 to TRBJ2-5; no clear D. Germline V lookup: CDR1 LNHDA, CDR2 SQIVND (reference sequence). This CDR3 has 11 residues. V was clipped by 8 bases and J by 2 bases, with 6 bases between them. The CDR3 sequence is CASSKQETQYF. In DNA, the CDR3 is TGTGCCAGTTCTAAACAAGAGACCCAGTACTTC.

This clonotype was picked up a small number of times. The gene calls are TRBV7-7 and TRBJ2-3; D is undetermined. With 3 bases removed from V and 1 base from J, the gap between germline ends came to 8 bases. Per germline, CDR1 SSHAT and CDR2 FNYEAQ (reference sequence). This CDR3 is 14 amino acids long. CDR3: CASSLGSRTDTQYF. The CDR3 DNA reads as TGTGCCAGCAGCTTGGGATCGCGCACAGATACGCAGTATTTT.

The V gene is TRBV20-1, the J gene TRBJ1-2; D uncertain. The germline gives CDR1 DFQATT, CDR2 SNEGSKA (reference sequence). The CDR3 contains 14 residues. The V and J ends lost 0 bases and 6 bases respectively, with 14 bases between them. The CDR3 sequence is CSARDRERANGYTF. CDR3 coding DNA: TGCAGTGCTAGAGACCGAGAAAGGGCCAATGGCTACACCTTC.

In its sample, this clonotype was seen many times. This chain joins TRBV6-5 and TRBJ1-4, with 7 bases lining up with TRBD1. The CDR3 is made up of 16 amino acids. Germline V gene sequence: CDR1 MNHEY, CDR2 SVGAGI. With V trimmed by 2 bases and J by 0 bases, 3 bases remained unmatched. The DNA for the CDR3 is TGTGCCAGCAGTTACGACAGGGAAGCAACTAATGAAAAACTGTTTTTT. It translates to CASSYDREATNEKLFF.

In the case of this clonotype: A much bigger clone sits one base away, suggesting this may be a read error. The chain couples TRBV9 to TRBJ1-2; a possible D gene is TRBD1 (5 bases). Trimming shortened V by 4 bases and J by 7 bases, and 20 bases separated the two germline ends. There are 15 residues in the CDR3. Germline assignment: CDR1 SGDLS and CDR2 YYNGEE. The CDR3 protein is CASSLDGGSGGGYTF. The CDR3 DNA reads TGTGCCAGCAGCTTAGACGGGGGATCCGGTGGTGGCTACACCTTC.

As to this clonotype: Relative to the germline gene, one junction end is altered; a read error may explain this. This chain uses TRBV2 with TRBJ2-1; no reliable D call. Germline loops: CDR1 SNHLY, CDR2 FYNNEI. The CDR3 totals 8 residues. CDR3 loop: CASSGLSF. The CDR3, as DNA: TGTGCCAGCAGTGGTTTATCCTTC.

The sample holds many counts of this clonotype. V gene TRBV12-3 or TRBV12-4 combines with J gene TRBJ1-3, with a weak D call TRBD1 (5 bases). The CDR3 has 16 amino acids. Trimming removed 5 bases from V and 2 bases from J, with 16 bases in between. This CDR3 is CASSRQGTAAGNTIYF. Written as DNA, the CDR3 is TGTGCCAGCAGTCGGCAAGGGACGGCGGCTGGAAACACCATATATTTT.

V usage is TRBV7-3 and J usage is TRBJ2-7, with 8 nucleotides matching TRBD1. The CDR3 length is 15 residues. The germline CDR1 and CDR2 sequences are SGHTA and FQGTGA. V shed 5 bases and J 3 bases; nucleotides not matched to a gene: 9. Here the CDR3 DNA reads TGTGCCAGCAGCACCCGACAGGGGAACTTCTACGAGCAGTACTTC. It translates to CASSTRQGNFYEQYF.

CDR3 DNA sequence: TGCGCCAGCAGTGAGACCCAGAACTATGGCTACACCTTC. The encoded protein is CASSETQNYGYTF. The chain uses TRBV10-1 and TRBJ1-2; D is ambiguous. The CDR3 has 13 residues. Germline V gene sequence: CDR1 WNHNN, CDR2 SYGVQD (reference sequence). V was shortened by 2 bases and J by 2 bases, with 6 bases between the two germline ends.

This clonotype was seen only a few times. As DNA, the CDR3 is TGTGCCACCAACGGCGGGACTAGCGGAAAAGAGACCCAGTACTTC. Protein product: CATNGGTSGKETQYF. The J gene is TRBJ2-5, the V gene TRBV15, with TRBD2 matching 11 bases. J gave up 3 bases and V 7 bases, and 7 bases lay outside the gene matches. The germline CDR1 and CDR2 sequences are LNHNV and YYDKDF (reference sequence). CDR3 length equals 15 residues.